A selection of T cell receptor beta chains follows, all from one sample in a study of T cells in Graves' hyperthyroidism and ophthalmopathy. Via MiXCR, TCRdb re-called the multiplex PCR reads, giving one row per CDR3 protein. The data contain roughly 240,000 distinct CDR3 sequences, about 24% of them singletons. The sample taken for sequencing was blood. The receptors stem from a woman aged 40 to 49 with Graves' ophthalmopathy. The CDR3 runs from the conserved cysteine through the conserved F or W. The order of the fields is clone size, D gene, J gene, V gene, CDR3 protein, CDR3 DNA. A D gene is named only where the DNA matches it firmly. The size field is filled for only some rows; it gives once, few, many or a size class.

clone_size: many; d_call: TRBD1; j_call: TRBJ2-7; v_call: TRBV19; cdr3_aa: CASSLETGGSYEQYF; cdr3_nt: TGTGCCAGTAGTCTGGAGACAGGGGGCTCCTACGAGCAGTACTTC
clone_size: many; d_call: TRBD1; j_call: TRBJ2-2; v_call: TRBV5-1; cdr3_aa: CASSLEGQTGELFF; cdr3_nt: TGCGCCAGCAGCTTGGAGGGACAGACCGGGGAGCTGTTTTTT
clone_size: many; d_call: NA; j_call: TRBJ2-5; v_call: TRBV2; cdr3_aa: CASTTGGTFQETQYF; cdr3_nt: TGTGCCAGCACCACCGGCGGGACCTTCCAAGAGACCCAGTACTTC
clone_size: many; d_call: NA; j_call: TRBJ1-2; v_call: TRBV10-3; cdr3_aa: CAISDSRDQGYTF; cdr3_nt: TGTGCCATCAGTGACTCAAGAGACCAGGGCTACACCTTC
clone_size: many; d_call: NA; j_call: TRBJ2-2; v_call: TRBV7-2; cdr3_aa: CASSLMRANTGELFF; cdr3_nt: TGTGCCAGCAGCTTAATGCGGGCGAACACCGGGGAGCTGTTTTTT
clone_size: many; d_call: NA; j_call: TRBJ2-3; v_call: TRBV12-3/TRBV12-4; cdr3_aa: CASSSALEQDTQYF; cdr3_nt: TGTGCCAGCAGTTCGGCTCTGGAGCAGGATACGCAGTATTTT
clone_size: NA; d_call: NA; j_call: TRBJ2-7; v_call: TRBV6-5; cdr3_aa: CASSSRQASSYEQYF; cdr3_nt: TGTGCCAGCAGTTCTCGACAGGCGAGCTCCTACGAGCAGTACTTC
clone_size: many; d_call: TRBD1; j_call: TRBJ1-1; v_call: TRBV30; cdr3_aa: CAWSPQGVANTEAFF; cdr3_nt: TGTGCCTGGAGCCCGCAGGGGGTCGCTAACACTGAAGCTTTCTTT
clone_size: many; d_call: NA; j_call: TRBJ2-2; v_call: TRBV5-1; cdr3_aa: CASSVDLQPGELFF; cdr3_nt: TGCGCCAGCAGCGTGGACTTGCAGCCCGGGGAGCTGTTTTTT
clone_size: NA; d_call: NA; j_call: TRBJ1-1; v_call: TRBV6-1; cdr3_aa: CASSVREPAFF; cdr3_nt: TGTGCCAGCAGTGTCAGGGAGCCGGCTTTCTTT
clone_size: many; d_call: TRBD2; j_call: TRBJ2-7; v_call: TRBV20-1; cdr3_aa: CSAPPGLTYEQYF; cdr3_nt: TGCAGTGCTCCACCGGGACTAACATACGAGCAGTACTTC
clone_size: NA; d_call: NA; j_call: TRBJ2-5; v_call: TRBV24-1; cdr3_aa: CATTHIRDSEETQYF; cdr3_nt: TGTGCCACCACCCACATCAGGGATTCGGAAGAGACCCAGTACTTC
clone_size: many; d_call: NA; j_call: TRBJ1-2; v_call: TRBV28; cdr3_aa: CASSLSPGPLAGYTF; cdr3_nt: TGTGCCAGCAGTTTATCTCCGGGGCCCTTGGCCGGCTACACCTTC
clone_size: many; d_call: NA; j_call: TRBJ2-7; v_call: TRBV4-1; cdr3_aa: CASSQDRHEQYF; cdr3_nt: TGCGCCAGCAGCCAAGATCGGCACGAGCAGTACTTC
clone_size: many; d_call: TRBD1; j_call: TRBJ2-5; v_call: TRBV4-1; cdr3_aa: CASSHDSGTGSGLYQETQYF; cdr3_nt: TGCGCCAGCAGCCATGATTCCGGGACAGGGTCGGGACTATATCAAGAGACCCAGTACTTC
clone_size: many; d_call: NA; j_call: TRBJ1-2; v_call: TRBV28; cdr3_aa: CASSLSETYGYTF; cdr3_nt: TGTGCCAGCAGTTTATCGGAAACTTATGGCTACACCTTC
clone_size: many; d_call: NA; j_call: TRBJ1-2; v_call: TRBV30; cdr3_aa: CAWSVTPTVTYGYTF; cdr3_nt: TGTGCCTGGAGTGTAACCCCGACAGTTACCTATGGCTACACCTTC
clone_size: many; d_call: TRBD1; j_call: TRBJ2-7; v_call: TRBV5-1; cdr3_aa: CASSGGGTASEQYF; cdr3_nt: TGCGCCAGCAGCGGGGGTGGGACAGCGTCTGAGCAGTACTTC
clone_size: NA; d_call: NA; j_call: TRBJ2-5; v_call: TRBV6-5; cdr3_aa: CASITETQYF; cdr3_nt: TGTGCCAGCATTACCGAGACCCAGTACTTC
clone_size: many; d_call: NA; j_call: TRBJ1-6; v_call: TRBV12-3/TRBV12-4; cdr3_aa: CASSLGSNSPLHF; cdr3_nt: TGTGCCAGCAGTTTGGGCAGTAATTCACCCCTCCACTTT
clone_size: many; d_call: NA; j_call: TRBJ1-1; v_call: TRBV4-1; cdr3_aa: CASSQVLEWNTEAFF; cdr3_nt: TGCGCCAGCAGCCAAGTCCTGGAATGGAACACTGAAGCTTTCTTT
clone_size: many; d_call: TRBD1; j_call: TRBJ2-2; v_call: TRBV6-5; cdr3_aa: CASSSRTGGFSGRSTGELFF; cdr3_nt: TGTGCCAGCAGTTCGCGGACAGGGGGCTTTAGCGGGAGAAGTACCGGGGAGCTGTTTTTT
clone_size: NA; d_call: TRBD1; j_call: TRBJ1-5; v_call: TRBV9; cdr3_aa: CASSVGTGGNQPQHF; cdr3_nt: TGTGCCAGCAGCGTCGGGACAGGGGGCAATCAGCCCCAGCATTTT
clone_size: NA; d_call: NA; j_call: TRBJ1-5; v_call: TRBV6-5; cdr3_aa: CASRYTESNQPQHF; cdr3_nt: TGTGCCAGCCGCTACACAGAGAGCAATCAGCCCCAGCATTTT
clone_size: NA; d_call: TRBD1; j_call: TRBJ2-7; v_call: TRBV6-1; cdr3_aa: CASSADRDVPYEQYF; cdr3_nt: TGTGCCAGCAGTGCGGACAGGGATGTTCCCTACGAGCAGTACTTC
clone_size: few; d_call: NA; j_call: TRBJ2-7; v_call: TRBV28; cdr3_aa: CASSRRELSSYEQYF; cdr3_nt: TGTGCCAGCAGTCGCAGAGAACTAAGCTCCTACGAGCAGTACTTC
clone_size: once; d_call: TRBD1; j_call: TRBJ1-5; v_call: TRBV6-1; cdr3_aa: CASRAEGAGHQPQHF; cdr3_nt: TGTGCCAGCAGAGCCGAGGGGGCAGGCCATCAGCCCCAGCATTTT
clone_size: many; d_call: NA; j_call: TRBJ2-5; v_call: TRBV7-8; cdr3_aa: CAGGRGGETQYF; cdr3_nt: TGTGCCGGGGGGAGAGGGGGAGAGACCCAGTACTTC
clone_size: few; d_call: TRBD2; j_call: TRBJ2-1; v_call: TRBV5-1; cdr3_aa: CASSLVSGSRANEQFF; cdr3_nt: TGCGCCAGCAGCTTGGTAAGCGGGAGTCGCGCCAATGAGCAGTTCTTC
clone_size: many; d_call: TRBD2; j_call: TRBJ2-3; v_call: TRBV19; cdr3_aa: CASSITGTSGSTDTQYF; cdr3_nt: TGTGCCAGTAGTATCACCGGGACTAGCGGGAGCACAGATACGCAGTATTTT
clone_size: many; d_call: NA; j_call: TRBJ2-7; v_call: TRBV28; cdr3_aa: CASSFLPRGSYEQYF; cdr3_nt: TGTGCCAGCAGTTTTCTCCCAAGAGGGTCCTACGAGCAGTACTTC
clone_size: many; d_call: TRBD1; j_call: TRBJ1-2; v_call: TRBV7-2; cdr3_aa: CASSLAGTGYGYTF; cdr3_nt: TGTGCCAGCAGCTTAGCTGGGACAGGGTATGGCTACACCTTC
clone_size: NA; d_call: NA; j_call: TRBJ2-5; v_call: TRBV9; cdr3_aa: CASSVWDTRGETQYF; cdr3_nt: TGTGCCAGCAGCGTGTGGGACACTCGAGGAGAGACCCAGTACTTC
clone_size: NA; d_call: NA; j_call: TRBJ1-2; v_call: TRBV15; cdr3_aa: CATSRDLGGDGYTF; cdr3_nt: TGTGCCACCAGCAGAGATCTGGGGGGGGATGGCTACACCTTC
clone_size: many; d_call: NA; j_call: TRBJ2-5; v_call: TRBV15; cdr3_aa: CATSNEGAGKTQYF; cdr3_nt: TGTGCCACCAGCAACGAGGGGGCGGGAAAGACCCAGTACTTC
clone_size: many; d_call: NA; j_call: TRBJ1-2; v_call: TRBV30; cdr3_aa: CAWSLQGGSVGYTF; cdr3_nt: TGTGCCTGGAGTTTACAGGGCGGATCTGTTGGCTACACCTTC
clone_size: NA; d_call: TRBD2; j_call: TRBJ2-7; v_call: TRBV20-1; cdr3_aa: CSAERETSYEQYF; cdr3_nt: TGCAGTGCCGAGCGGGAAACCTCCTACGAGCAGTACTTC